The 28 T cell receptor beta chains below come from one sample, sequenced in a study of blood T cell repertoires in COVID-19 (dated by TCRdb to 2019 to 2021). The library was obtained by the immunoSEQ multiplex PCR assay. This immuneACCESS table, as held by TCRdb, lists in-frame sequences with V and J called but not all clones. Of the missing ones, under half trace to an unresolved V gene in checked studies; the others have no known cause. The sample records some 270,000 clones, about 84% of which are singletons. Approximately 6% of the sample goes to the ten largest clones. The sequencing input was peripheral blood. These receptor sequences come from a woman older than 75 with COVID-19, enrolled during active disease.

This clone was observed a handful of times. The chain couples TRBV19 to TRBJ1-5; D possibly corresponds to TRBD1 (5 bases). This CDR3 contains 15 residues. The ends were cut back, 6 bases at V and 4 bases at J, with 16 bases in the middle. Germline assignment: CDR1 LNHDA and CDR2 SQIVND (reference sequence). The CDR3 bases are TGTGCCAGTAGCCCCCTCGGGACTACTAATCAGCCCCAGCATTTT. Its translation: CASSPLGTTNQPQHF. The complete variable domain, with remaining parts taken from reference TRBV19 and TRBJ1-5, reads DGGITQSPKYLFRKEGQNVTLSCEQNLNHDAMYWYRQDPGQGLRLIYYSQIVNDFQKGDIAEGYSVSREKKESFPLTVTSAQKNPTAFYLCASSPLGTTNQPQHFGDGTRLSIL.

V and J are TRBV5-1 and TRBJ1-2, with 8 bases matching TRBD1. Germline trimming cut 4 bases from V and 0 bases from J; bases unmatched to any gene: 2. CDR1 and CDR2 from the germline V gene are SGHRS and YFSETQ. The CDR3 consists of 14 residues. The CDR3 nucleotides are TGCGCCAGCAGCCCGGACAGGGCTAACTATGGCTACACCTTC. This sequence encodes CASSPDRANYGYTF. Using reference TRBV5-1 and TRBJ1-2 for the parts outside the CDR3, the full variable domain is KAGVTQTPRYLIKTRGQQVTLSCSPISGHRSVSWYQQTPGQGLQFLFEYFSETQRNKGNFPGRFSGRQFSNSRSEMNVSTLELGDSALYLCASSPDRANYGYTFGSGTRLTVV.

This clone was found once. The chain has TRBV7-2 and TRBJ1-2; TRBD1 agrees at 9 bases. The CDR3 is made up of 14 amino acids. J lost 13 bases, V lost 4 bases, and 13 bases had no gene match. Germline assignment: CDR1 SGHTA and CDR2 FQGNSA. DNA of the CDR3: TGTGCCAGCAGCTCTGGGACAGGGCCCATCTTACGCACCTTC. Protein product: CASSSGTGPILRTF.

The chain carries TRBV28 and TRBJ1-2, with 8 bases lining up with TRBD1. J was trimmed by 4 bases and V by 6 bases; bases with no gene match: 19. The CDR3 is 18 residues long. Germline-derived CDR1 and CDR2 are MDHEN and SYDVKM. The CDR3 region has the DNA TGTGCCAGCAGACCACAGGGGGTGCCAAGCCGAGGGGTCTATGGCTACACCTTC. Translation gives CASRPQGVPSRGVYGYTF.

The DNA of the CDR3 is TGTGCCAGTAGTTTGGGACAGAACACCGGGGAGCTGTTTTTT. Amino acid sequence: CASSLGQNTGELFF. The chain employs TRBV19 and TRBJ2-2; TRBD1 is a possible D gene (6 bases). Germline V gene sequence: CDR1 LNHDA, CDR2 SQIVND (reference sequence). Trimming removed 5 bases from V and 1 base from J, with 8 bases in between. The CDR3 is made up of 14 amino acids.

The chain has TRBV3-1 (or the pseudogene TRBV3-2) and TRBJ1-1, with 9 bases lining up with TRBD1. The V gene's germline CDR1 is LGHDT and CDR2 YNNKEL (reference sequence). This CDR3 contains 13 residues. V lost 3 bases and J lost 7; bases outside the gene matches: 3. The CDR3 is CASSQGQGFEAFF. Here the CDR3 DNA reads TGTGCCAGCAGCCAGGGACAGGGATTTGAAGCTTTCTTT.

The chain is built from TRBV7-7 and TRBJ2-5, with 7 bases aligning to TRBD2. Looked up from germline, CDR1 is SSHAT and CDR2 is FNYEAQ (reference sequence). V was pared by 5 bases and J by 5 bases, with 8 bases of the junction left unmatched. The CDR3 runs 14 residues. CDR3 sequence reads: CASSTTMGGETQYF. The CDR3 nucleotides are TGTGCCAGCAGCACAACCATGGGGGGGGAGACCCAGTACTTC.

The DNA of the CDR3 is TGTGCCATCAGTGATTTTTTACAGGCTTCGAACACTGAAGCTTTCTTT. Translating it yields CAISDFLQASNTEAFF. The rearrangement uses TRBV10-3 and TRBJ1-1, with a possible D match to TRBD1 (5 bases). V lost 3 bases, J lost 1 base, and 15 bases lay in between. Per the germline V gene, CDR1 is ENHRY and CDR2 is SYGVKD. The CDR3 spans 16 residues.

The J gene is TRBJ2-2, the V gene TRBV24-1; TRBD2 aligns across 15 bases. CDR1 and CDR2 from the germline V gene are KGHDR and SFDVKD. Trimming cost V 3 bases and J 6 bases; bases outside gene matches: 1. This CDR3 is built from 16 residues. As DNA, the CDR3 is TGTGCCACCAGTGATCGGACTAGCGGGGGGGCCGGGGAGCTGTTTTTT. Protein sequence: CATSDRTSGGAGELFF.

The genes are TRBV28 and TRBJ2-7, with 7 nucleotides matching TRBD1. CDR1 and CDR2 from the germline V gene are MDHEN and SYDVKM. The junction had 13 bases not matched to a gene; V was cut back by 6 bases and J by 5 bases. The CDR3 has 15 residues. This CDR3 is CASRVSDRPVDEQYF. Written as DNA, the CDR3 is TGTGCCAGCAGGGTTTCGGACAGGCCTGTAGACGAGCAGTACTTC.

The rearrangement uses TRBV28 and TRBJ1-2; TRBD1 matches 7 bases. V dropped 6 bases and J dropped 6; count of bases not matched to a gene: 7. This CDR3 is 13 amino acids long. CDR1 and CDR2 from the germline V gene are MDHEN and SYDVKM. The CDR3 region has the DNA TGTGCCAGCAGCCCACCGACAGGGAATGGCTACACCTTC. Its protein product is CASSPPTGNGYTF.

The V call is TRBV9, the J call TRBJ2-2, with D possibly TRBD1 on 6 matching bases. Germline V gives CDR1 SGDLS, CDR2 YYNGEE. This CDR3 has 15 residues. Trimming cost V 5 bases and J 4 bases, with 15 bases left between them. CDR3 amino acids: CASRKSGVGTGELFF. CDR3 nucleotides: TGTGCCAGCAGAAAGTCAGGGGTGGGCACCGGGGAGCTGTTTTTT.

The rearrangement joins TRBV19 to TRBJ1-3; 8 bases match TRBD1. The germline gives CDR1 LNHDA, CDR2 SQIVND (reference sequence). V was pared by 6 bases and J by 4 bases, with 5 bases of the junction left unmatched. The CDR3 covers 14 residues. The CDR3 sequence is CASSRSGGGNTIYF. CDR3 nucleotides: TGTGCCAGTAGCCGATCAGGGGGCGGAAACACCATATATTTT.

This clone has a single count. The chain couples TRBV9 to TRBJ1-2; 8 bases are shared with TRBD1. The V gene's germline CDR1 is SGDLS and CDR2 YYNGEE. J was trimmed by 2 bases and V by 4 bases; bases with no gene match: 7. This CDR3 has 15 amino acids. CDR3 sequence: CASSSWTGINYGYTF. The CDR3 region has the DNA TGTGCCAGCAGCTCCTGGACAGGGATCAACTATGGCTACACCTTC.

The V gene is TRBV11-2, the J gene TRBJ2-7, with 7 bases aligning to TRBD1. This CDR3 spans 13 amino acids. The J segment lost 6 bases and the V segment lost 4 bases, leaving 6 bases of the junction unmatched. CDR1 and CDR2 from the germline V gene are SGHAT and FQNNGV. In DNA, the CDR3 is TGTGCCAGCAGCTCACAGGGGTCCCTCGAGCAGTACTTC. This translates into CASSSQGSLEQYF.

The chain joins TRBV6-1 to TRBJ2-6; D is unclear. Between the trimmed V and J ends, which lost 3 bases and 0 bases, there was a span of 9 bases. Germline V gene data show CDR1 as MNHNS and CDR2 as SASEGT. The CDR3 covers 16 residues. CDR3 in amino acids: CASSDRLPSGANVLTF. The CDR3, as DNA: TGTGCCAGCAGTGACAGACTCCCCTCTGGGGCCAACGTCCTGACTTTC.

The chain has TRBV7-9 and TRBJ2-3; D perhaps matches TRBD1 (6 bases). Deletions cut 3 bases from V and 0 bases from J, with 7 bases between. CDR1 and CDR2 (germline): SEHNR, FQNEAQ (reference sequence). The CDR3 is 14 residues long. CDR3 nucleotides: TGTGCCAGCAGCTTCGGACAGAGCACAGATACGCAGTATTTT. Translated, it gives CASSFGQSTDTQYF.

The chain is built from TRBV6-5 and TRBJ1-2, with 8 bases aligning to TRBD1. The CDR3 is 13 residues long. The V and J ends lost 5 bases and 2 bases, in that order; junction bases with no gene match: 1. Germline CDR1 reads MNHEY; CDR2 reads SVGAGI. The DNA of the CDR3 is TGTGCCAGCAGTAGACAGGGGAACTATGGCTACACCTTC. Its translation is CASSRQGNYGYTF.

For the CDR3, the DNA is TGCGCCAGCAGCGACAGGGTGGAGACCCAGTACTTC. This translates into CASSDRVETQYF. The J gene is TRBJ2-5, the V gene TRBV5-1; 7 nucleotides match TRBD1. In germline, CDR1 is SGHRS, CDR2 YFSETQ. The trim removed 4 bases at V and 5 bases at J, leaving 2 bases unmatched. This CDR3 comprises 12 residues. The full variable domain, its missing parts supplied by reference TRBV5-1 and TRBJ2-5, is KAGVTQTPRYLIKTRGQQVTLSCSPISGHRSVSWYQQTPGQGLQFLFEYFSETQRNKGNFPGRFSGRQFSNSRSEMNVSTLELGDSALYLCASSDRVETQYFGPGTRLLVL.

V is TRBV7-2 and J is TRBJ1-4, with TRBD1 as a possible D gene (6 bases). The CDR3 has 15 residues. Germline V gene lookup returns CDR1 SGHTA and CDR2 FQGNSA. V lost 0 bases to trimming and J lost 8 bases, with 13 bases between them. CDR3 nucleotides: TGTGCCAGCAGCTTAGCGGGGAGGGGGGAAGAAAAACTGTTTTTT. This translates into CASSLAGRGEEKLFF.

The chain has TRBV6-4 and TRBJ2-6; tentative D call: TRBD1 (5 bases). V lost 4 bases and J 0 bases, leaving 13 bases between the germline ends. CDR3 size: 17 residues. Germline V lookup: CDR1 MRHNA, CDR2 SNTAGT. The chain's CDR3 is CASSVNRLTSGANVLTF. The CDR3 bases are TGTGCCAGCAGTGTTAACAGGTTGACCTCTGGGGCCAACGTCCTGACTTTC.

The chain links TRBV4-1 to TRBJ1-2; D is unclear. Trimming shortened V by 1 base and J by 8 bases, and 17 bases separated the two germline ends. The germline CDR1 and CDR2 sequences are MGHRA and YSYEKL. The CDR3 runs to 15 residues. CDR3 nucleotide sequence: TGCGCCAGCAGCCAAGTTGAATTGGAGGCCTCGGGCTACACCTTC. Protein: CASSQVELEASGYTF.

CDR3 DNA sequence: TGTGCCAGCAGGCTGAGTGGGGGGGACGAGCAGTACTTC. It codes for CASRLSGGDEQYF. The chain recombines TRBV6-5 with TRBJ2-7; TRBD2 matches 7 bases. The germline CDR1 and CDR2 sequences are MNHEY and SVGAGI. The CDR3 has 13 residues. Trimming took 6 bases from V and 5 from J; bases not matched to a gene: 7.

This clone was seen many times. The chain combines TRBV10-3 with TRBJ1-2; 12 nucleotides agree with TRBD1. The ends lost 5 bases at V and 3 bases at J; junction bases unmatched: 13. This CDR3 comprises 18 residues. In germline, CDR1 is ENHRY, CDR2 SYGVKD. The CDR3: CAISHSGTGGPYDYGYTF. CDR3 sequence (DNA): TGTGCCATCAGTCATTCGGGGACAGGGGGCCCCTATGACTATGGCTACACCTTC.

The chain joins TRBV19 to TRBJ2-2; TRBD2 matches at 11 bases. The CDR3 consists of 14 residues. The trim removed 9 bases at V and 6 bases at J, leaving 6 bases unmatched. Per the germline V gene, CDR1 is LNHDA and CDR2 is SQIVND (reference sequence). CDR3 coding DNA: TGTGCCAGCCAACTAGCGGGGGTCCCCGGGGAGCTGTTTTTT. It yields the protein CASQLAGVPGELFF. The full variable domain, its missing parts supplied by reference TRBV19 and TRBJ2-2, is DGGITQSPKYLFRKEGQNVTLSCEQNLNHDAMYWYRQDPGQGLRLIYYSQIVNDFQKGDIAEGYSVSREKKESFPLTVTSAQKNPTAFYLCASQLAGVPGELFFGEGSRLTVL.

The V and J genes are TRBV30 and TRBJ1-5; 9 bases are a match to TRBD1. The CDR3 extends over 14 amino acids. The junction had 8 bases not matched to a gene; V was cut back by 4 bases and J by 7 bases. CDR1 GTSNPN and CDR2 SVGIG come from the germline V gene (reference sequence). In DNA form, the CDR3 reads TGTGCCTGGAACCCCGGGACAGGGAGGCAGCCCCAGCATTTT. This translates into CAWNPGTGRQPQHF.

This chain connects TRBV6-5 to TRBJ1-2; D is possibly TRBD1 (6 bases). The CDR3 has 14 amino acids. Trimming stripped 5 bases from V and 4 bases from J, with 14 bases between. Germline V gene data show CDR1 as MNHEY and CDR2 as SVGAGI. Here the CDR3 DNA reads TGTGCCAGCAGTCTGACAGGTTGGGGCTATGGCTACACCTTC. Translated, it gives CASSLTGWGYGYTF.

V gene TRBV6-5 combines with J gene TRBJ1-5, with D perhaps TRBD1 (6 bases). This CDR3 comprises 15 residues. CDR1 MNHEY and CDR2 SVGAGI come from the germline V gene. V dropped 5 bases and J dropped 6 bases, with 17 bases sitting between them. CDR3 DNA: TGTGCCAGCAGTAGATACAGGGTAATCGGTCAGCCCCAGCATTTT. This translates into CASSRYRVIGQPQHF.